One sample yielded the 9 T cell receptor beta chains listed below, sequenced in a study of Graves' ophthalmopathy and Graves' hyperthyroidism. As the template, RNA transcripts were used to amplify TCR beta CDR3 regions. In the first round, RT-PCR was carried out with HTBI primers, and a multiplex PCR formed the second round. A single record per CDR3 protein comes from TCRdb applying MiXCR to the multiplex PCR reads. The data contain 900,000 to 1,200,000 distinct CDR3 sequences, around a third of them seen just once; the ten biggest clones take up 11%. Sequenced: peripheral blood or thyroid tissue (not recorded which). Receptor source: an adult man with Graves' hyperthyroidism.

The table lists this clonotype with many counts. The V call is TRBV7-3, the J call TRBJ1-1; unclear D gene. Trimming took off 4 bases at V and 1 base at J, with 7 bases between the two ends. Germline V gene data show CDR1 as SGHTA and CDR2 as FQGTGA. The CDR3 extends over 13 amino acids. In DNA, the CDR3 is TGTGCCAGCAGCTCACAAAGGAACACTGAAGCTTTCTTT. Translating gives CASSSQRNTEAFF.

This clonotype has ten or more counts. This sequence joins TRBV2 and TRBJ2-7, with 10 positions matching TRBD1. Unmatched junction bases numbered 9, after V lost 4 bases and J lost 9 bases. This CDR3 spans 14 amino acids. Germline values: CDR1 SNHLY, CDR2 FYNNEI. The CDR3 DNA is TGTGCCAGCAGTGGGGGACAGGGGTTATCCGTGCAGTACTTC. This sequence encodes CASSGGQGLSVQYF.

V is TRBV18 and J is TRBJ2-5, with a weak D call TRBD1 (6 bases). V lost 2 bases to trimming and J lost 2 bases, with 12 bases between them. CDR1 and CDR2 (germline): KGHSH, LQKENI. The CDR3 is made up of 15 amino acids. The CDR3 protein is CASSPTRGQQETQYF. CDR3 bases: TGTGCCAGCTCACCAACCCGAGGACAGCAAGAGACCCAGTACTTC.

This clonotype was detected once. Germline is not matched at one junction end, which may reflect a read error. The chain has TRBV7-9 and TRBJ2-7, with D hard to call. Per germline, CDR1 SEHNR and CDR2 FQNEAQ (reference sequence). This CDR3 is 18 amino acids long. CDR3 nucleotide sequence: TGCGCCAGCAGCCAAGAGAAAGGACCGAATTCAAGCTCCTACGAGCAGTACTTC. Amino acids: CASSQEKGPNSSSYEQYF.

This clonotype was recorded many times. V and J are TRBV6-5 and TRBJ1-5; 10 bases fit TRBD1. The germline V gene encodes CDR1 MNHEY and CDR2 SVGAGI. V lost 8 bases and J lost 7; bases outside the gene matches: 5. The CDR3 loop spans 13 amino acids. The CDR3, as DNA: TGTGCCAGCGCCCGGGACAGGGGACAGCCCCAGCATTTT. This translates into CASARDRGQPQHF.

There are a few counts of this clonotype. An end of the junction does not agree with germline; a read error may underlie this. The rearrangement joins TRBV7-8 to TRBJ2-2, with D perhaps TRBD1 (6 bases). CDR1 is SGHVS and CDR2 is FQNEAQ in the germline V gene. This CDR3 has 16 amino acids. The CDR3 is CASSGRGTTNTGELFF. CDR3 nucleotide sequence: TGCGCCAGCAGCGGTAGGGGGACCACGAACACCGGGGAGCTGTTTTTT.

This clonotype appeared many times. This sequence joins TRBV20-1 and TRBJ1-2; a possible D gene is TRBD1 (6 bases). CDR3 length equals 15 residues. The V and J ends lost 4 bases and 4 bases respectively, with 19 bases between them. Per the germline V gene, CDR1 is DFQATT and CDR2 is SNEGSKA (reference sequence). The CDR3 here is CSATPPGGGGYGYTF. The CDR3 bases are TGCAGTGCTACCCCCCCGGGGGGGGGCGGCTATGGCTACACCTTC.

The chain joins TRBV11-1 to TRBJ2-2, with D perhaps TRBD2 (6 bases). CDR3 length: 18 amino acids. Germline loops: CDR1 SGHAT, CDR2 FQDESV (reference sequence). Trimming cost V 4 bases and J 1 base, with 19 bases left between them. CDR3 in DNA: TGTGCCAGCAGCTCGGGGCGGGGCAGGAGCAAGAACACCGGGGAGCTGTTTTTT. Its translation is CASSSGRGRSKNTGELFF.

A remark on this clonotype: The conserved final phenylalanine or tryptophan is absent from the CDR3, which likely points to a read error. This rearrangement joins TRBV5-1 to TRBJ1-2; maybe TRBD1 (6 bases). CDR3 length: 14 residues. With 0 bases removed from V and 2 bases from J, the gap between germline ends came to 8 bases. Germline V gene data show CDR1 as SGHRS and CDR2 as YFSETQ. The CDR3 protein is CASSLDRANYGYTI. In DNA form, the CDR3 reads TGCGCCAGCAGCTTGGACAGGGCGAACTATGGCTACACCATC.